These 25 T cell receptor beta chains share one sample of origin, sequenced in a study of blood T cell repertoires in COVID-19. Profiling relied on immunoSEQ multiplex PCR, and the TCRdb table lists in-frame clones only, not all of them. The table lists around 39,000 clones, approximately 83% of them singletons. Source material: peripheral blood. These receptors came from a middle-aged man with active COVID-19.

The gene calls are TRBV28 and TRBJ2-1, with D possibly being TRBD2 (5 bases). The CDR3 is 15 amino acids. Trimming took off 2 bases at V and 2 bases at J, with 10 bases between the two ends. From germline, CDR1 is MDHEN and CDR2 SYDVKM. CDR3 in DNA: TGTGCCAGCAGTTTAGGCGGGCCAGCCTACAATGAGCAGTTCTTC. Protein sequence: CASSLGGPAYNEQFF.

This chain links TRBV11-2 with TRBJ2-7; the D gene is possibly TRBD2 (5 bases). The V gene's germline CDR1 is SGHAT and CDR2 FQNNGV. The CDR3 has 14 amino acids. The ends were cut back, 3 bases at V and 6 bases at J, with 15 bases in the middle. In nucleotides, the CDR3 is TGTGCCAGCAGCTTCGCCCGGACGGCGGGCGAGCAGTACTTC. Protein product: CASSFARTAGEQYF.

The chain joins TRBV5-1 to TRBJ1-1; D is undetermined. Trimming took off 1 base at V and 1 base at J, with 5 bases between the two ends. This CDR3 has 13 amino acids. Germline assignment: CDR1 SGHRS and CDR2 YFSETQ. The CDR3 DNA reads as TGCGCCAGCAGCTTGAGCCGGAACACTGAAGCTTTCTTT. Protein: CASSLSRNTEAFF.

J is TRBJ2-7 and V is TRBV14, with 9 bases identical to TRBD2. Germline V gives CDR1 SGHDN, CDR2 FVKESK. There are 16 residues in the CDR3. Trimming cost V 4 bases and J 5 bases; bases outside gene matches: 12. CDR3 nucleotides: TGTGCCAGCAGCCGTCCTGAGGGCGGGAGGGCTCACGAGCAGTACTTC. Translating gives CASSRPEGGRAHEQYF.

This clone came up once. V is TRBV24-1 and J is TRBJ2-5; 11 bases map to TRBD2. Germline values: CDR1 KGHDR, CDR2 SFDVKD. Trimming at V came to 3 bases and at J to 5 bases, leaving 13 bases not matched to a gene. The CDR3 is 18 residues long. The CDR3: CATSDPGTSGAGGETQYF. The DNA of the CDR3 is TGTGCCACCAGTGATCCCGGGACTAGCGGAGCGGGAGGGGAGACCCAGTACTTC.

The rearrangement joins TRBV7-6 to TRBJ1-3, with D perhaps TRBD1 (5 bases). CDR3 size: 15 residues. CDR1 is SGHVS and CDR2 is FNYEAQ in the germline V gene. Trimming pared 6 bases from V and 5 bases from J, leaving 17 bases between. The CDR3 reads CASSSGVQGRNTIYF. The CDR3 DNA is TGTGCCAGCAGTTCAGGCGTGCAGGGTCGAAACACCATATATTTT.

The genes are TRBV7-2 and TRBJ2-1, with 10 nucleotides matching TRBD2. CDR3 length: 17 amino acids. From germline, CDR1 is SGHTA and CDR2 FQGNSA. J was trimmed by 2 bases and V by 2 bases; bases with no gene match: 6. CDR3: CASSLQAGGPPYNEQFF. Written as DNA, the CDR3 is TGTGCCAGCAGCTTACAAGCGGGAGGGCCCCCCTACAATGAGCAGTTCTTC.

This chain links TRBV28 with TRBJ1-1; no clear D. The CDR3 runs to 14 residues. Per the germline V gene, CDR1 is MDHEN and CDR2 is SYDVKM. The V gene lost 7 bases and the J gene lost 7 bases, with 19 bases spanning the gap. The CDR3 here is CASTFMGRDFEAFF. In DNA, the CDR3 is TGTGCCAGCACCTTTATGGGCCGAGATTTTGAAGCTTTCTTT.

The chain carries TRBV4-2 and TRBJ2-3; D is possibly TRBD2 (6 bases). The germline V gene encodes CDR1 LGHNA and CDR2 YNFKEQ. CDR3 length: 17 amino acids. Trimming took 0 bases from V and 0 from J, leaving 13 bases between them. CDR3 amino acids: CASSQEGGGFSTDTQYF. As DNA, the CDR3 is TGTGCCAGCAGCCAAGAGGGGGGAGGTTTTAGCACAGATACGCAGTATTTT.

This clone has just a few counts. CDR3 coding DNA: TGTGCCAGCAGCGCTCATTGGACAGGACCTTATGGCTACACCTTC. Residues: CASSAHWTGPYGYTF. The chain recombines TRBV7-9 with TRBJ1-2, with 7 bases lining up with TRBD1. V lost 5 bases and J lost 5; bases outside the gene matches: 11. The CDR3 loop spans 15 amino acids. Germline V gene sequence: CDR1 SEHNR, CDR2 FQNEAQ (reference sequence). Filled out from reference TRBV7-9 and TRBJ1-2, the complete variable domain reads DTGVSQNPRHKITKRGQNVTFRCDPISEHNRLYWYRQTLGQGPEFLTYFQNEAQLEKSRLLSDRFSAERPKGSFSTLEIQRTEQGDSAMYLCASSAHWTGPYGYTFGSGTRLTVV.

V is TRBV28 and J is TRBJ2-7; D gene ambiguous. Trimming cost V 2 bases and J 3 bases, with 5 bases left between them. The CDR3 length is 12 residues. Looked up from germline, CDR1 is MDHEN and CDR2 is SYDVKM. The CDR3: CASSLNSYEQYF. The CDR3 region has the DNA TGTGCCAGCAGTTTAAATAGCTACGAGCAGTACTTC.

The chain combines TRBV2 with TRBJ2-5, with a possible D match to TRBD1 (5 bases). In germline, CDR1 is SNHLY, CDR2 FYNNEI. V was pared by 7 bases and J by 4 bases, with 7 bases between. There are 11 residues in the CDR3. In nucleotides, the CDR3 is TGTGCCAGCAACGACAGAGAGACCCAGTACTTC. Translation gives CASNDRETQYF.

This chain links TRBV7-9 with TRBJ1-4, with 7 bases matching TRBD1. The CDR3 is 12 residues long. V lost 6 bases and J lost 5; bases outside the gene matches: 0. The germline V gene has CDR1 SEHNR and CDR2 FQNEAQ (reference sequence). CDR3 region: CASRQGNEKLFF. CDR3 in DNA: TGTGCCAGCAGACAGGGGAATGAAAAACTGTTTTTT.

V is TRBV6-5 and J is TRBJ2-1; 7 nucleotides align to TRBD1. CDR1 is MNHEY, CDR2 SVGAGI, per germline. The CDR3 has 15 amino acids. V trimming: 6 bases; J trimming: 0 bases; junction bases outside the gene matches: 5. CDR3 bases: TGTGCCAGCAGACAGACAGGGAGCTCCTACAATGAGCAGTTCTTC. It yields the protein CASRQTGSSYNEQFF.

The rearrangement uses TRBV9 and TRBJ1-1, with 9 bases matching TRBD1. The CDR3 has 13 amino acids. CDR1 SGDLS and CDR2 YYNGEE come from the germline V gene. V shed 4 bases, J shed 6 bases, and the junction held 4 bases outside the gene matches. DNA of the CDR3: TGTGCCAGCAGCACCGGGACAGGGTCTGAAGCTTTCTTT. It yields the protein CASSTGTGSEAFF. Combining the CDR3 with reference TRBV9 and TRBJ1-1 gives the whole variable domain DSGVTQTPKHLITATGQRVTLRCSPRSGDLSVYWYQQSLDQGLQFLIQYYNGEERAKGNILERFSAQQFPDLHSELNLSSLELGDSALYFCASSTGTGSEAFFGQGTRLTVV.

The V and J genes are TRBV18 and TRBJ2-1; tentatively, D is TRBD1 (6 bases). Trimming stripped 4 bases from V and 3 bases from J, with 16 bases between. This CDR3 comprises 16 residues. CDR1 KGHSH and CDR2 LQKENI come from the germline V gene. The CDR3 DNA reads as TGTGCCAGCTCACGGGTTTCCAGGGGCTACTACAATGAGCAGTTCTTC. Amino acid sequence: CASSRVSRGYYNEQFF.

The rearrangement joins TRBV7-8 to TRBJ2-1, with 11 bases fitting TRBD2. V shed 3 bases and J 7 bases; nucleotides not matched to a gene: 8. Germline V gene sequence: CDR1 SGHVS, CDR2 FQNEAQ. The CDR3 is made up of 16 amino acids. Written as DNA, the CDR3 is TGTGCCAGCAGCTTCCTCACTAGCGGGAGCTCTAATGAGCAGTTCTTC. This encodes CASSFLTSGSSNEQFF.

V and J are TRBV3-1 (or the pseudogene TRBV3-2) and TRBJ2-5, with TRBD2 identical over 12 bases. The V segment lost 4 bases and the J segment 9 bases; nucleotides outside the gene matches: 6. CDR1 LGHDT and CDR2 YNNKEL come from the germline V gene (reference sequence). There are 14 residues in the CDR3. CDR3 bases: TGTGCCAGCAGCCTGACTAGCGGGAGAGGGTCCCAGTACTTC. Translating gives CASSLTSGRGSQYF.

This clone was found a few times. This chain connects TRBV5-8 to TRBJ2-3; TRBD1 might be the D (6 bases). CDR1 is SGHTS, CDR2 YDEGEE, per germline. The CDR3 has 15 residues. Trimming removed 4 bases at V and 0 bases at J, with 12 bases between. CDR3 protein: CASSLGQSSTDTQYF. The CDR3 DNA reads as TGTGCCAGCAGCCTAGGACAGTCTAGCACAGATACGCAGTATTTT.

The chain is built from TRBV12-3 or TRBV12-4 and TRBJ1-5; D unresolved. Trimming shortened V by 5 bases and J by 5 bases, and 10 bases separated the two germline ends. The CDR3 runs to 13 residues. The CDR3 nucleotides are TGTGCCAGCAGTACCGCAGGCGATCAGCCCCAGCATTTT. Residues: CASSTAGDQPQHF.

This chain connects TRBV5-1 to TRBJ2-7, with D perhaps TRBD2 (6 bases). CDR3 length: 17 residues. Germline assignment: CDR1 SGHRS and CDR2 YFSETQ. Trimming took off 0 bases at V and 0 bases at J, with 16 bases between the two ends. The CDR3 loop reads CASSLETVGGSSYEQYF. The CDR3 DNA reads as TGCGCCAGCAGCTTGGAAACTGTCGGGGGAAGCTCCTACGAGCAGTACTTC.

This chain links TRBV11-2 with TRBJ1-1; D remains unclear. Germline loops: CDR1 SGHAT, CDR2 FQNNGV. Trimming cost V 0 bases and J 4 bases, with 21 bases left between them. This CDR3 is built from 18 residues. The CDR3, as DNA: TGTGCCAGCAGCTTAGATGTGAGCAATATTGCCCGTGGCACTGAAGCTTTCTTT. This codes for CASSLDVSNIARGTEAFF.

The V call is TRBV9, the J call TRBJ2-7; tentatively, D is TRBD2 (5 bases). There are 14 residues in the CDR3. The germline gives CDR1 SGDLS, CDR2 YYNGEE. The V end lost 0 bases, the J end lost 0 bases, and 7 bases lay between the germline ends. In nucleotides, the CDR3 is TGTGCCAGCAGCGTAGGACTACGCTCCTACGAGCAGTACTTC. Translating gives CASSVGLRSYEQYF. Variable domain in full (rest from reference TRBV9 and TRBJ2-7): DSGVTQTPKHLITATGQRVTLRCSPRSGDLSVYWYQQSLDQGLQFLIQYYNGEERAKGNILERFSAQQFPDLHSELNLSSLELGDSALYFCASSVGLRSYEQYFGPGTRLTVT.

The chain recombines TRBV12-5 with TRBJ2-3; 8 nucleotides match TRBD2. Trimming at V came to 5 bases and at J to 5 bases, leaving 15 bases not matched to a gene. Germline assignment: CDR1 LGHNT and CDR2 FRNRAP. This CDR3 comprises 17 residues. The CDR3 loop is CASGPSGRAGVLDTQYF. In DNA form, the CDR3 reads TGTGCTAGTGGTCCATCCGGGCGAGCGGGAGTCCTAGATACGCAGTATTTT.

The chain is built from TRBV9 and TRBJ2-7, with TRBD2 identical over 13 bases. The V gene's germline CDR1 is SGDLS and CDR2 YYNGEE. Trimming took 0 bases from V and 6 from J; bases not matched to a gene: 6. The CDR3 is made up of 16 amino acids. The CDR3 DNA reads TGTGCCAGCAGCGTAGGTGGGACTAGCGGGGTGGCCGAGCAGTACTTC. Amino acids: CASSVGGTSGVAEQYF.